This entry lists 22 T cell receptor beta chains sequenced from one sample in a study of human T cells and chemical hapten exposure. TCRdb re-called the RACE reads through MiXCR, storing one row per CDR3 protein. The repertoire includes 150,000 to 200,000 distinct CDR3 sequences, about 30% of them detected once, and roughly 2% sits in the top ten. The time point: patch test 3, about 24 weeks after DPC sensitization. Treatment described: therapeutic diphenylcyclopropenone sensitization with weekly scalp DPC. The sample here was whole blood, taken in connection with sensitization to the hapten diphenylcyclopropenone (DPC). These TCRs come from a young woman with alopecia areata. Some clones in this sample may be carry-over from other donors' samples.

This clonotype was observed a few times. The V call is TRBV7-6, the J call TRBJ1-3; 7 nucleotides align to TRBD1. Trimming at V came to 4 bases and at J to 4 bases, leaving 7 bases not matched to a gene. Germline V CDR1 and CDR2: SGHVS, FNYEAQ. CDR3 size: 15 residues. The CDR3 region is CASSSTTGSGNTIYF. CDR3 nucleotide sequence: TGTGCCAGCAGCTCAACGACAGGGTCAGGAAACACCATATATTTT. Based on the CDR3 plus reference TRBV7-6 and TRBJ1-3, the full variable domain is GAGVSQSPRYKVTKRGQDVALRCDPISGHVSLYWYRQALGQGPEFLTYFNYEAQQDKSGLPNDRFSAERPEGSISTLTIQRTEQRDSAMYRCASSSTTGSGNTIYFGEGSWLTVV.

In its sample, this clonotype was seen a few times. The chain employs TRBV9 and TRBJ2-5; TRBD2 aligns across 9 bases. Germline V lookup: CDR1 SGDLS, CDR2 YYNGEE. The ends lost 0 bases at V and 0 bases at J; junction bases unmatched: 9. The CDR3 covers 18 residues. CDR3 DNA: TGTGCCAGCAGCGTAGCTGTAGCGGGAGCCCACAACCAAGAGACCCAGTACTTC. This sequence encodes CASSVAVAGAHNQETQYF.

The rearrangement links TRBV2 to TRBJ2-3; D gene unclear. V lost 6 bases and J 2 bases, leaving 12 bases between the germline ends. Germline V gene lookup returns CDR1 SNHLY and CDR2 FYNNEI. The CDR3 consists of 14 residues. CDR3 in amino acids: CASRVSGNTDTQYF. The CDR3 DNA follows: TGTGCCAGCAGAGTCTCTGGGAACACAGATACGCAGTATTTT. Supplemented by reference TRBV2 and TRBJ2-3, the full variable domain reads EPEVTQTPSHQVTQMGQEVILRCVPISNHLYFYWYRQILGQKVEFLVSFYNNEISEKSEIFDDQFSVERPDGSNFTLKIRSTKLEDSAMYFCASRVSGNTDTQYFGPGTRLTVL.

The chain links TRBV4-1 to TRBJ1-6; D gene uncertain. With 5 bases removed from V and 10 bases from J, the gap between germline ends came to 15 bases. The CDR3 loop spans 14 amino acids. Germline-derived CDR1 and CDR2 are MGHRA and YSYEKL. CDR3 nucleotides: TGCGCCAGCAGCGGGGAAAGTGGGTCCTCACCCCTCCACTTT. This gives the protein CASSGESGSSPLHF.

This clonotype was seen a few times. The chain uses TRBV9 and TRBJ2-3; D not certain. The germline V gene has CDR1 SGDLS and CDR2 YYNGEE. Trimming cost V 3 bases and J 6 bases, with 5 bases left between them. The CDR3 sequence is 11 residues long. CDR3 loop: CASSAMDTQYF. DNA for the CDR3: TGTGCCAGCAGCGCGATGGATACGCAGTATTTT.

Ten or more counts support this clonotype. V and J are TRBV20-1 and TRBJ2-7, with D perhaps TRBD2 (6 bases). The V end was cut by 6 bases, the J end by 2 bases, with 14 bases between. CDR1 and CDR2 (germline): DFQATT, SNEGSKA (reference sequence). The length of the CDR3 is 13 residues. CDR3 nucleotide sequence: TGCAGTGCAGACCACAGGACTACCTACGAGCAGTACTTC. As protein: CSADHRTTYEQYF.

This clonotype has just a few counts. The chain uses TRBV29-1 and TRBJ2-1; TRBD2 agrees at 15 bases. V was pared by 1 base and J by 4 bases, with 8 bases of the junction left unmatched. CDR1 is SQVTM, CDR2 ANQGSEA, per germline. This CDR3 has 18 amino acids. CDR3 bases: TGCAGCGTTGAAGGAGGACTAGCGGGAGGGTTTAAATACAATGAGCAGTTCTTC. Its protein product is CSVEGGLAGGFKYNEQFF.

The chain has TRBV7-2 and TRBJ2-5; TRBD1 matches 8 bases. Germline CDR1 is SGHTA and CDR2 is FQGNSA. The CDR3 loop spans 16 amino acids. Losses at the gene ends were 5 bases for V and 2 bases for J; bases not matched to a gene: 10. CDR3 nucleotide sequence: TGTGCCAGCAGCCCTCGCCGGGACAGGAGACAAGAGACCCAGTACTTC. Encoded protein: CASSPRRDRRQETQYF.

This clonotype was found many times. The V gene is TRBV20-1, the J gene TRBJ2-7; 9 bases line up with TRBD2. The CDR3 has 15 residues. Germline CDR1 DFQATT, CDR2 SNEGSKA (reference sequence). The J segment lost 2 bases and the V segment lost 6 bases, leaving 11 bases of the junction unmatched. This CDR3 is CSARPRIAGAYEQYF. In DNA form, the CDR3 reads TGCAGTGCCCGGCCGCGTATAGCGGGGGCCTACGAGCAGTACTTC.

This clonotype was seen more than once but under ten times. The chain recombines TRBV29-1 with TRBJ2-3; D gene unclear. Germline CDR1 SQVTM, CDR2 ANQGSEA. CDR3 length equals 12 residues. V gave up 7 bases and J gave up 6 bases, with 14 bases separating them. Here the CDR3 DNA reads TGCAGCGCTGGACCGCCGCGGGATACGCAGTATTTT. It encodes CSAGPPRDTQYF.

The V gene is TRBV27, the J gene TRBJ2-1, with TRBD2 identical over 14 bases. The germline gives CDR1 MNHEY, CDR2 SMNVEV (reference sequence). V gave up 9 bases and J gave up 9 bases; unmatched junction bases: 13. The CDR3 length is 16 residues. CDR3 sequence (DNA): TGTGCCAGAATCCATTCCGGGACTAGCGGGGGCGGTGAGCAGTTCTTC. Encoded protein: CARIHSGTSGGGEQFF.

The J gene is TRBJ2-5, the V gene TRBV4-1; the D is unclear. Germline-derived CDR1 and CDR2 are MGHRA and YSYEKL. V was clipped by 1 base and J by 1 base, with 7 bases between them. This CDR3 is built from 14 residues. The DNA for the CDR3 is TGCGCCAGCAGCCAAGGGCCAGTCCAAGAGACCCAGTACTTC. Amino acids: CASSQGPVQETQYF.

This sequence joins TRBV5-4 and TRBJ2-1, with 8 bases lining up with TRBD1. V dropped 4 bases and J dropped 8; count of bases not matched to a gene: 5. The germline V gene has CDR1 SGHNT and CDR2 YYREEE (reference sequence). The CDR3 consists of 13 residues. The CDR3 reads CASSRTGFDEQFF. In nucleotides, the CDR3 is TGTGCCAGCAGCCGGACAGGGTTTGATGAGCAGTTCTTC.

This clonotype showed up just a few times. This chain links TRBV6-5 with TRBJ2-5, with 7 nucleotides matching TRBD1. V lost 5 bases, J lost 4 bases, and 4 bases stayed unmatched. The CDR3 runs 13 residues. The germline V gene has CDR1 MNHEY and CDR2 SVGAGI. The CDR3 sequence is CASSDRVGETQYF. CDR3 bases: TGTGCCAGCAGTGACAGGGTCGGAGAGACCCAGTACTTC.

This clonotype was counted only a few times. The chain joins TRBV5-5 to TRBJ2-7; 7 bases fit TRBD1. Trimming at V came to 4 bases and at J to 1 base, leaving 5 bases not matched to a gene. This CDR3 is built from 14 residues. Germline CDR1 reads SGHKS; CDR2 reads YYEKEE (reference sequence). CDR3 bases: TGTGCCAGCAGCCTCCGACAGGGATCCTACGAGCAGTACTTC. The encoded protein is CASSLRQGSYEQYF.

The V and J genes are TRBV10-3 and TRBJ1-1; the D is unclear. The CDR3 has 12 residues. V shed 3 bases and J shed 1 base, with 3 bases lying between them. In germline, CDR1 is ENHRY, CDR2 SYGVKD. The CDR3 DNA follows: TGTGCCATCAGTGACAGGAACACTGAAGCTTTCTTT. It yields the protein CAISDRNTEAFF.

This clonotype was detected only a few times. The CDR3 DNA sequence: TGTGCCAGCAGTCAGACACTCACAAGCTATGGCTACACCTTC. This translates into CASSQTLTSYGYTF. The chain links TRBV27 to TRBJ1-2; D gene uncertain. The CDR3 covers 14 residues. With 5 bases removed from V and 4 bases from J, the gap between germline ends came to 14 bases. Per the germline V gene, CDR1 is MNHEY and CDR2 is SMNVEV (reference sequence).

This chain connects TRBV29-1 to TRBJ1-2; tentative D call: TRBD1 (6 bases). This CDR3 has 12 residues. V shed 4 bases and J shed 3 bases, with 9 bases lying between them. Germline CDR1 reads SQVTM; CDR2 reads ANQGSEA. The CDR3 is CSVVGGHYGYTF. Here the CDR3 DNA reads TGCAGCGTTGTAGGGGGGCACTATGGCTACACCTTC.

This clonotype was observed a handful of times. The chain links TRBV5-1 to TRBJ2-3, with D unresolved. CDR1 and CDR2 from the germline V gene are SGHRS and YFSETQ. The ends were cut back, 5 bases at V and 0 bases at J, with 10 bases in the middle. This CDR3 contains 14 residues. CDR3 in amino acids: CASSPQPSTDTQYF. The DNA for the CDR3 is TGCGCCAGCAGTCCGCAGCCTAGCACAGATACGCAGTATTTT.

The chain has TRBV4-1 and TRBJ1-1; no firm D call. The CDR3 loop spans 15 amino acids. The germline CDR1 and CDR2 sequences are MGHRA and YSYEKL. V lost 1 base and J lost 3, with 12 bases in between. The DNA for the CDR3 is TGCGCCAGCAGCCAAGTGGGAGGCGGGGACACTGAAGCTTTCTTT. This codes for CASSQVGGGDTEAFF.

This chain uses TRBV6-4 with TRBJ2-3, with TRBD2 as a possible D gene (6 bases). Germline values: CDR1 MRHNA, CDR2 SNTAGT. The CDR3 spans 13 residues. Trimming left V 5 bases short and J 3 bases short, with 9 bases between. For the CDR3, the DNA is TGTGCCAGCAGTCCCCGGGAGACAGATACGCAGTATTTT. Protein: CASSPRETDTQYF.

The V and J genes are TRBV4-2 and TRBJ2-7; TRBD1 might be the D (5 bases). Between the trimmed V and J ends, which lost 4 bases and 5 bases, there was a span of 18 bases. The CDR3 is 15 amino acids. Per germline, CDR1 LGHNA and CDR2 YNFKEQ. CDR3 in DNA: TGTGCCAGCAGCCGATCCCAAGGGGCTACTGACGAGCAGTACTTC. It specifies CASSRSQGATDEQYF.